This T cell receptor beta chain is from a study of T cell responses to AZD1222 COVID-19 vaccine (TCRdb year 2021). Study-level background: TCR sequencing was performed for some 250 trial participants, of whom around 200 were given two doses of AZD1222 and some 25 were given two doses of MenACWY control vaccine. Trial participants were enrolled by age into 18-55, 56-69 and 70-plus year subgroups, with around 150, 28 and 57 TCR-sequenced participants respectively. On the study overall, not on this receptor specifically: In the small 56-69-year group, the increase in depth fell short of significance, most likely because of low power. After two AZD1222 doses, both the breadth and the depth of spike-specific TCRs were significantly higher than at day 0 and than in MenACWY recipients. Participants were mostly white British and included more females than males, and it was suggested by the authors that clonal diversity may have been underestimated. Vaccine-associated CD4 TCRs spanned the whole spike protein, with dominant responses in regions 160-218 and 743-854. Because no day 14 peak-response samples were available, the repertoires could be characterized only after the peak T cell response. Epitopes outside the regions mutated in the B.1.351 and B.1.1.7 variants were reportedly recognized by nearly half of the unique spike-specific TCRs. Only six AZD1222 recipients were SARS-CoV-2 seropositive at baseline, limiting conclusions about previously exposed vaccinees.

Sample time point, as interpreted from the label and publication: about 28 days (+/-7) after the second vaccine dose. AZD1222 recipients given second doses at about 4 weeks or at about 12 weeks were pooled, since spike-specific TCR depth and breadth were not found to differ between the two schedules. The vaccinee samples were drawn from two UK trials, COV001 and COV002, one of which was a single-blind randomized controlled phase 2/3 trial testing AZD1222 (ChAdOx1 nCoV-19) in healthy adults. For TCRbeta chain sequencing, PBMC samples were collected from trial participants at day 0 and at day 28 after the second dose. Its CDR3 holds 16 amino acids, cysteine through phenylalanine. The read is trimmed to its CDR3 DNA, 48 bases read in frame from base 1. From a lookup of the germline V gene, CDR1 and CDR2 are MDHEN and SYDVKM. Trimming takes 6 bases from V and 0 bases from J, and the germline ends sit 17 bases apart.

Details on this clone: The antigen it binds to is not known. It has no much larger one-base neighbor in the sample; base qualities were not kept.

The CDR3 regions of human TCRbeta chains were subjected to immunosequencing. As for the original processing: TCRs in the repertoires were matched against a reference library of SARS-CoV-2-specific TCRs that had been generated with the MIRA antigen-specificity platform. Breadth was defined as the fraction of unique TCRs that were SARS-CoV-2-associated, and depth was defined as the fraction of total T cells that were SARS-CoV-2-associated. Each spike-specific TCR was assigned to its reactive spike region and to a CD4 or CD8 class using the MIRA data. Log10-transformed breadth and depth values were compared by one-way ANOVA with Sidak's multiple comparisons tests. This is the immuneACCESS table as TCRdb keeps it, with only in-frame sequences that have V and J called. A part of the clones is gone; compared with another copy, unresolved V genes explain less than half, and the rest is unexplained. V and J calls and clone size are copied from that table; D and trimming were computed from the DNA. The sample includes 100,000 to 150,000 clones, with under 95% observed a single time. Clones ranked in the top ten supply 0.9% to 1.2% of the sample.

Here the chain combines TRBV28 and TRBJ1-1; a tentative D call is TRBD1 (5 bases match). This receptor was obtained from an adult who received the AZD1222 COVID-19 vaccine. The sample was peripheral blood, taken 28 days after the second AZD1222 dose. The DNA is TGTGCCAGCAGCCGCCCTCGGGGCATCATGAACACTGAAGCTTTCTTT. Translated, this is CASSRPRGIMNTEAFF.